The subject of this entry is one TCR beta chain. These data come from a study of blood T cell repertoires in COVID-19. Study summary: Whether acute or convalescent, the COVID-19 samples came from the United States, Italy and Spain.

Authors' processing steps: Estimation of nucleated cell counts relied on the amplification of reference gene primers. The assay was immunoSEQ multiplex PCR, and TCRdb's table has in-frame clones only and misses some. V, J and clone size are taken as reported in that table, and D and trimming were inferred from the DNA itself. The sample holds about 140,000 clones, over 70% seen once. With 9 bases removed from V and 0 bases from J, the gap between germline ends came to 15 bases. The CDR3 spans 14 residues. Per the germline V gene, CDR1 is MDHEN and CDR2 is SYDVKM. The TCR was taken from an older woman with acute or convalescent COVID-19. The chain combines TRBV28 with TRBJ2-7; D may be TRBD1 (6 bases). Material: peripheral blood. CDR3 region: CASEQGSLSYEQYF. The DNA of the CDR3 is TGTGCCAGTGAACAGGGTTCCCTCTCCTACGAGCAGTACTTC.